Sequencing of this TCR beta chain was carried out in a study of prognosis after radiotherapy for stage I lung cancer. Study overall: With stereotactic body radiotherapy, no patient received any concurrent therapy. There were a handful of patients who developed distant metastases (median about seven months) after radiotherapy, while around 14 showed no significant progression.

Whole-study findings and limits: Before stereotactic body radiation therapy the median unique TCR clone count was some 10,000, and afterwards it fell to 6,000 to 7,500.

Two rounds of multiplex PCR amplified TCR beta CDR3 from genomic DNA. First-round PCR employed TRBV- and TRBJ-specific primers for each gene. MiXCR, applied by TCRdb to the multiplex PCR reads, yields one record per CDR3 protein. The table has roughly 12,000 distinct CDR3 sequences, 40% to 45% seen once. This CDR3 contains 12 residues. Trimming took 3 bases from V and 7 from J; bases not matched to a gene: 1. The germline V gene has CDR1 SGHDT and CDR2 YYEEEE. This clonotype was seen more than once but under ten times. The antigen is undetermined. There were approximately 5.8 milliliters of peripheral blood drawn at each of two time points.

This chain connects TRBV5-6 to TRBJ1-1; 9 nucleotides match TRBD1. The sequenced sample was PBMCs, obtained before or after stereotactic body radiation therapy (not recorded which). This clonotype was sampled from a donor aged 50 or older with non-small cell lung cancer. CDR3: CASSWDRDEAFF. The CDR3 bases are TGTGCCAGCAGCTGGGACAGGGATGAAGCTTTCTTT.